This TCR beta chain originates from a study of tumor-infiltrating lymphocytes in primary liver carcinoma. Study overall: Surgeons treated the primary liver carcinoma of the patients by surgical resection.

Germline DNA was extracted alongside blood RNA, which was obtained from unsorted whole blood. A constant-region primer primed TCR beta cDNA synthesis from 400 to 550 ng of total RNA. Libraries of TCR beta came from three nested multiplex PCR rounds with slightly modified ARM-PCR. With TRBV1-TRBV30 forward primers and a C-beta reverse primer, the first two PCR rounds were run for 9 to 10 cycles each. MiXCR, applied by TCRdb to the multiplex PCR reads, yields one record per CDR3 protein. The data show 300,000 to 350,000 distinct CDR3 sequences, 65% seen once. This clonotype appeared a single time. What it binds is unknown. Study observations and caveats: The 250 largest clones made up significantly more of tumor than blood repertoires (p = 0.039). The use of bulk unsorted samples meant that CD4+ and CD8+ repertoires were not compared.

With 6 bases clipped from V and 10 bases from J, the junction kept 10 bases outside the gene matches. This CDR3 contains 13 residues. The germline V gene has CDR1 KGHDR and CDR2 SFDVKD. The receptor's source is a man aged 40-55 years with primary liver carcinoma and hepatitis B virus infection. Sequences were obtained from peripheral blood. The rearrangement links TRBV24-1 to TRBJ1-2; 7 positions match TRBD1. This CDR3 is CATSYPNRGDYTF. For the CDR3, the DNA is TGTGCCACCAGTTATCCAAACAGGGGCGACTACACCTTC.